Sequencing of this T cell receptor (beta chain) was carried out in a study of T cell responses to AZD1222 COVID-19 vaccine. To note about this clone: As yet, its antigen is unknown.

Study-level results: Two AZD1222 doses significantly raised spike-specific TCR breadth and depth over controls.

Measured with immunoSEQ multiplex PCR; TCRdb has only the in-frame clones, and not every one. The table lists approximately 200,000 clones, around nine tenths of them singletons. V was clipped by 6 bases and J by 9 bases; unmatched bases: 8. Germline V gene sequence: CDR1 SNHLY, CDR2 FYNNEI. CDR3 length: 15 residues. The chain recombines TRBV2 with TRBJ1-6; 10 bases map to TRBD1. The sequence derives from an adult in good health. The material was peripheral blood, obtained on day 0 of AZD1222 vaccination. The CDR3 coding sequence is TGTGCCAGCAGGGGGGACAGGGGTGGTGGTTCACCCCTCCACTTT. Translating gives CASRGDRGGGSPLHF.